The 17 T cell receptor beta chains in this list originate from one sample, sequenced in a study of T-cell memory formation after mild COVID-19. Using its own MiXCR run on the 5' RACE reads, TCRdb lists one record per CDR3 protein. The table has over 450,000 distinct CDR3 sequences, roughly 20% seen once. The sequenced material came from PBMCs or a T cell subset sorted from them (not recorded which). The source of these receptors is an adult woman who had mild COVID-19 (a few samples of this study predate the infection). Cell type and time point are not known.

The V and J genes are TRBV24-1 and TRBJ1-1, with 8 bases aligning to TRBD1. V shed 4 bases, J shed 6 bases, and the junction held 9 bases outside the gene matches. This CDR3 contains 15 residues. CDR1 is KGHDR and CDR2 is SFDVKD in the germline V gene. The chain's CDR3 is CATSDRRQGKSEAFF. Written as DNA, the CDR3 is TGTGCCACCAGTGACCGGCGACAGGGGAAGTCTGAAGCTTTCTTT.

This clonotype was counted at least ten times. The chain uses TRBV5-1 and TRBJ2-5, with 7 bases fitting TRBD2. CDR3 length equals 15 residues. The V and J ends lost 4 bases and 2 bases, in that order; junction bases with no gene match: 8. Germline-derived CDR1 and CDR2 are SGHRS and YFSETQ. The CDR3 bases are TGCGCCAGCAGCGCAGCCGGGGGACTACAAGAGACCCAGTACTTC. Translating it yields CASSAAGGLQETQYF.

The CDR3: CATKDREENTEAFF. CDR3 coding DNA: TGTGCCACAAAGGACAGGGAAGAGAACACTGAAGCTTTCTTT. This chain uses TRBV5-3 with TRBJ1-1, with 8 positions matching TRBD1. TRBV5-3 counts as an open reading frame of uncertain function. The CDR3 is 14 residues long. The V segment lost 9 bases and the J segment 1 base; nucleotides outside the gene matches: 8.

The chain has TRBV12-3 or TRBV12-4 and TRBJ2-2, with D perhaps TRBD1 (5 bases). CDR3 length: 14 residues. Trimming pared 6 bases from V and 0 bases from J, leaving 8 bases between. CDR3 bases: TGTGCCAGCAGGAGACAGTCGAACACCGGGGAGCTGTTTTTT. Amino acid sequence: CASRRQSNTGELFF.

The sample holds many counts of this clonotype. J is TRBJ2-5 and V is TRBV12-3 or TRBV12-4; 10 nucleotides match TRBD1. The CDR3 spans 15 residues. Trimming took 6 bases from V and 5 from J; bases not matched to a gene: 9. DNA of the CDR3: TGTGCCAGCAGGGAATCGGGACAGGGGACGGAGACCCAGTACTTC. Protein sequence: CASRESGQGTETQYF.

J is TRBJ1-1 and V is TRBV25-1, with TRBD1 matching 9 bases. This CDR3 comprises 15 residues. CDR1 and CDR2 (germline): MGHDK, SYGVNS. Unmatched junction bases numbered 8, after V lost 8 bases and J lost 1 base. The CDR3 loop is CASSSGTGPNTEAFF. CDR3 sequence (DNA): TGTGCCAGCTCCTCCGGGACAGGGCCGAACACTGAAGCTTTCTTT.

This clonotype was recorded many times. V is TRBV9 and J is TRBJ2-5; TRBD2 agrees at 8 bases. V trimming: 0 bases; J trimming: 5 bases; junction bases outside the gene matches: 6. Per the germline V gene, CDR1 is SGDLS and CDR2 is YYNGEE. This CDR3 contains 15 residues. CDR3 nucleotides: TGTGCCAGCAGCGTAGAAGCCTCGGGGGGGGAGACCCAGTACTTC. This gives the protein CASSVEASGGETQYF.

This sequence joins TRBV5-1 and TRBJ2-1; 8 positions match TRBD2. The V and J ends lost 4 bases and 6 bases, in that order; junction bases with no gene match: 9. Germline values: CDR1 SGHRS, CDR2 YFSETQ. CDR3 length: 15 residues. The CDR3 DNA follows: TGCGCCAGCAGCGGCGGGGGGACCCTGGGCAATGAGCAGTTCTTC. Translated, it gives CASSGGGTLGNEQFF.

In its sample, this clonotype was seen a few times. The rearrangement uses TRBV7-9 and TRBJ1-2, with D possibly being TRBD1 (5 bases). Trimming cost V 3 bases and J 4 bases, with 9 bases left between them. The CDR3 runs 13 residues. Germline V gene data show CDR1 as SEHNR and CDR2 as FQNEAQ (reference sequence). CDR3 DNA: TGTGCCAGCAGCTTTGCGGGGGGCTATGGCTACACCTTC. Amino acids: CASSFAGGYGYTF.

This clonotype was counted between two and nine times. The chain links TRBV4-1 to TRBJ2-3, with D perhaps TRBD2 (7 bases). The V end lost 0 bases, the J end lost 6 bases, and 19 bases lay between the germline ends. CDR1 and CDR2 (germline): MGHRA, YSYEKL. This CDR3 comprises 17 residues. Here the CDR3 reads CASSQEGGGGPRDTQYF. Written as DNA, the CDR3 is TGCGCCAGCAGCCAAGAGGGGGGCGGGGGCCCGCGCGATACGCAGTATTTT.

The rearrangement joins TRBV10-3 to TRBJ1-2; 11 nucleotides match TRBD1. Germline CDR1 reads ENHRY; CDR2 reads SYGVKD. J lost 2 bases, V lost 8 bases, and 4 bases had no gene match. This CDR3 contains 14 residues. Here the CDR3 reads CAILGQGANYGYTF. DNA of the CDR3: TGTGCCATCCTCGGACAGGGGGCAAACTATGGCTACACCTTC.

This clonotype was counted only a few times. The chain is built from TRBV11-2 and TRBJ2-5; perhaps D is TRBD1 or TRBD2 (7 bases each). V was cut by 1 base and J by 5 bases, with 14 bases left in between. CDR3 length equals 15 residues. The germline CDR1 and CDR2 sequences are SGHAT and FQNNGV. The CDR3 reads CASSLGNRGGETQYF. The CDR3 DNA is TGTGCCAGCAGCTTAGGGAACAGGGGAGGGGAGACCCAGTACTTC.

The chain has TRBV4-1 and TRBJ2-1; 12 nucleotides line up with TRBD2. This CDR3 is built from 16 residues. CDR1 and CDR2 (germline): MGHRA, YSYEKL. J gave up 4 bases and V 4 bases, and 5 bases lay outside the gene matches. DNA for the CDR3: TGCGCCAGCAGCCGAGAAACTAGCGGGGGGTACAATGAGCAGTTCTTC. Translation: CASSRETSGGYNEQFF.

The gene calls are TRBV3-1 and TRBJ1-2, with a tentative D call TRBD1 (6 bases). The CDR3 is made up of 16 amino acids. The V end was cut by 0 bases, the J end by 8 bases, with 19 bases between. Germline V CDR1 and CDR2: LGHDT, YNNKEL (reference sequence). This CDR3 reads CASSQEILQGRGGYTF. CDR3 sequence (DNA): TGTGCCAGCAGCCAAGAGATCCTACAGGGACGGGGCGGCTACACCTTC.

The V and J genes are TRBV6-5 and TRBJ2-7; no reliable D call. This CDR3 is built from 13 residues. CDR1 MNHEY and CDR2 SVGAGI come from the germline V gene. Trimming shortened V by 0 bases and J by 6 bases, and 9 bases separated the two germline ends. The DNA of the CDR3 is TGTGCCAGCAGTTACTCGGTAGAGGCCGAGCAGTACTTC. Encoded protein: CASSYSVEAEQYF.

The chain combines TRBV9 with TRBJ2-3; the D gene is possibly TRBD2 (5 bases). The V gene lost 7 bases and the J gene lost 5 bases, with 14 bases spanning the gap. This CDR3 is 13 amino acids long. Looked up from germline, CDR1 is SGDLS and CDR2 is YYNGEE. CDR3 in amino acids: CASGSVSEDTQYF. For the CDR3, the DNA is TGTGCCAGCGGTAGCGTTTCCGAAGATACGCAGTATTTT. The entire variable domain, with the rest obtained from reference TRBV9 and TRBJ2-3, is as follows: DSGVTQTPKHLITATGQRVTLRCSPRSGDLSVYWYQQSLDQGLQFLIQYYNGEERAKGNILERFSAQQFPDLHSELNLSSLELGDSALYFCASGSVSEDTQYFGPGTRLTVL.

This clonotype turned up a few times. This rearrangement joins TRBV9 to TRBJ2-5; 8 bases are shared with TRBD2. The CDR3 extends over 16 amino acids. Germline V gene lookup returns CDR1 SGDLS and CDR2 YYNGEE. The V and J ends lost 0 bases and 5 bases, in that order; junction bases with no gene match: 9. The CDR3 region has the DNA TGTGCCAGCAGCGTAGGTGATCCGGGAGGGCACGAGACCCAGTACTTC. Its translation is CASSVGDPGGHETQYF.